The rows below give T cell receptor beta chains drawn from one sample of a study of blood T cell repertoires in COVID-19. Assay used: immunoSEQ multiplex PCR; TCRdb lists only in-frame clones, some missing. The sample contains roughly 100,000 clones, more than 75% of which appear only once. The sample comprised peripheral blood. These receptors were taken from a man aged 60 to 69 with active or convalescent COVID-19. Each CDR3 is given with its conserved first and last residue. D genes are given only for firm matches. Where a row states a size, it is once, few, many or the class of an expanded clone; other rows omit it.

CDR3 length: 15; J gene: TRBJ1-2; clone size: .; V gene: TRBV3-1/TRBV3-2; D gene: .; CDR3 DNA: TGTGCCAGCAGCCAAGATAGTATCGGGATCTATGGCTACACCTTC; CDR3 protein: CASSQDSIGIYGYTF
CDR3 length: 14; J gene: TRBJ1-4; clone size: .; V gene: TRBV7-8; D gene: .; CDR3 DNA: TGTGCCAGCAGCGACTTCACTGGCGGTGAAAAACTGTTTTTT; CDR3 protein: CASSDFTGGEKLFF
CDR3 length: 17; J gene: TRBJ2-3; clone size: .; V gene: TRBV24-1; D gene: .; CDR3 DNA: TGTGCCACCAGTGATTTGCAGACTGACCCTAGCACAGATACGCAGTATTTT; CDR3 protein: CATSDLQTDPSTDTQYF
CDR3 length: 15; J gene: TRBJ1-2; clone size: .; V gene: TRBV5-1; D gene: TRBD1; CDR3 DNA: TGCGCCAGCAGCGAGCCGGGACAGCCTCCTTATGGCTACACCTTC; CDR3 protein: CASSEPGQPPYGYTF
CDR3 length: 18; J gene: TRBJ2-2; clone size: .; V gene: TRBV7-3; D gene: .; CDR3 DNA: TGTGCCAGCAGCTTAACGGTTTCGCGCGGGACCAACACCGGGGAGCTGTTTTTT; CDR3 protein: CASSLTVSRGTNTGELFF
CDR3 length: 15; J gene: TRBJ2-3; clone size: .; V gene: TRBV5-1; D gene: TRBD2; CDR3 DNA: TGCGCCAGCAGCTTGTCTAGCGGGATTACAGATACGCAGTATTTT; CDR3 protein: CASSLSSGITDTQYF
CDR3 length: 17; J gene: TRBJ2-1; clone size: .; V gene: TRBV2; D gene: TRBD1; CDR3 DNA: TGTGCCAGCAGAGGAAGCAGGGACAGGGCAGGTAACAATGAGCAGTTCTTC; CDR3 protein: CASRGSRDRAGNNEQFF
CDR3 length: 16; J gene: TRBJ1-4; clone size: .; V gene: TRBV1; D gene: .; CDR3 DNA: TGCACCAGCAGCCAAGGGACGGACAGGGTCCGGGAAAAACTGTTTTTT; CDR3 protein: CTSSQGTDRVREKLFF
CDR3 length: 13; J gene: TRBJ1-5; clone size: .; V gene: TRBV6-5; D gene: TRBD1; CDR3 DNA: TGTGCCAGCACAGAGGGGGCAGGTCAGCCCCAGCATTTT; CDR3 protein: CASTEGAGQPQHF
CDR3 length: 14; J gene: TRBJ1-2; clone size: .; V gene: TRBV15; D gene: TRBD1; CDR3 DNA: TGTGCCACCAGCAGCCGGGACAGCCTCTATGGCTACACCTTC; CDR3 protein: CATSSRDSLYGYTF
CDR3 length: 16; J gene: TRBJ1-2; clone size: .; V gene: TRBV27; D gene: TRBD1; CDR3 DNA: TGTGCCAGCAGCTCAGGACAGGGGGCATTAAACTATGGCTACACCTTC; CDR3 protein: CASSSGQGALNYGYTF
CDR3 length: 16; J gene: TRBJ2-1; clone size: .; V gene: TRBV7-3; D gene: TRBD2; CDR3 DNA: TGTGCCAGCAGCACCTATAGCGGGAGCTCCTACAATGAGCAGTTCTTC; CDR3 protein: CASSTYSGSSYNEQFF
CDR3 length: 14; J gene: TRBJ1-4; clone size: .; V gene: TRBV28; D gene: .; CDR3 DNA: TGTGCCAGCACTGTCAGGGTCCTTGGTGAAAAACTGTTTTTT; CDR3 protein: CASTVRVLGEKLFF
CDR3 length: 15; J gene: TRBJ2-7; clone size: .; V gene: TRBV5-6; D gene: TRBD1; CDR3 DNA: TGTGCCAGCAGCTTGCCGGGACAGGGGCGGGCCGAGCAGTACTTC; CDR3 protein: CASSLPGQGRAEQYF
CDR3 length: 13; J gene: TRBJ2-4; clone size: .; V gene: TRBV28; D gene: .; CDR3 DNA: TGTGCCATTTCTGGCTTAGCCAAAAACATTCAGTACTTC; CDR3 protein: CAISGLAKNIQYF
CDR3 length: 14; J gene: TRBJ2-7; clone size: .; V gene: TRBV27; D gene: TRBD2; CDR3 DNA: TGTGCCAGCAGAAGAGCGGGACGTCCGAACGAGCAGTACTTC; CDR3 protein: CASRRAGRPNEQYF
CDR3 length: 13; J gene: TRBJ2-7; clone size: few; V gene: TRBV5-4; D gene: TRBD1; CDR3 DNA: TGTGCCAGCAGCCGTCAGGGGGCCTACGAGCAGTACTTC; CDR3 protein: CASSRQGAYEQYF
CDR3 length: 13; J gene: TRBJ1-5; clone size: .; V gene: TRBV27; D gene: TRBD1; CDR3 DNA: TGTGCCAGCAGTCAGGGGGCGCATCAGCCCCAGCATTTT; CDR3 protein: CASSQGAHQPQHF
CDR3 length: 13; J gene: TRBJ1-2; clone size: once; V gene: TRBV5-1; D gene: .; CDR3 DNA: TGCGCCAGCAGCTTGAACGGACACCTTCGCGGCCTCTTC; CDR3 protein: CASSLNGHLRGLF
CDR3 length: 14; J gene: TRBJ2-1; clone size: .; V gene: TRBV24-1; D gene: .; CDR3 DNA: TGTGCCACCAGGGACGGGAGTCAATACAATGAGCAGTTCTTC; CDR3 protein: CATRDGSQYNEQFF
CDR3 length: 14; J gene: TRBJ2-3; clone size: .; V gene: TRBV24-1; D gene: .; CDR3 DNA: TGTGCCACCAGTGATCCAAGGCGGGTGGATACGCAGTATTTT; CDR3 protein: CATSDPRRVDTQYF
CDR3 length: 16; J gene: TRBJ1-1; clone size: .; V gene: TRBV7-9; D gene: TRBD1; CDR3 DNA: TGTGCCAGCAGCTTAAAAGTCGGGACAGGGGGCACTGAAGCTTTCTTT; CDR3 protein: CASSLKVGTGGTEAFF
CDR3 length: 15; J gene: TRBJ1-2; clone size: few; V gene: TRBV5-1; D gene: TRBD1; CDR3 DNA: TGCGCCAGCAGCTTGGAATTGGGACAGGGGGCGGGACGCACCTTC; CDR3 protein: CASSLELGQGAGRTF
CDR3 length: 14; J gene: TRBJ2-5; clone size: once; V gene: TRBV15; D gene: .; CDR3 DNA: TGTGCCACCAGCAGACGAGACAACCAAGAGACCCAGTACTTC; CDR3 protein: CATSRRDNQETQYF
CDR3 length: 14; J gene: TRBJ2-5; clone size: .; V gene: TRBV7-2; D gene: TRBD1; CDR3 DNA: TGTGCCAGCAGCTTTGGACAGGGCCGAGAGACCCAGTACTTC; CDR3 protein: CASSFGQGRETQYF
CDR3 length: 16; J gene: TRBJ1-5; clone size: .; V gene: TRBV7-6; D gene: .; CDR3 DNA: TGTGCCAGCAGTCTAGGGATGGGAGGGAGCAATCAGCCCCAGCATTTT; CDR3 protein: CASSLGMGGSNQPQHF
CDR3 length: 13; J gene: TRBJ2-2; clone size: .; V gene: TRBV29-1; D gene: .; CDR3 DNA: TGCAGCGTCTCCGGGGTCAACACCGGGGAGCTGTTTTTT; CDR3 protein: CSVSGVNTGELFF
CDR3 length: 11; J gene: TRBJ2-2; clone size: .; V gene: TRBV6-6; D gene: .; CDR3 DNA: TGCCTGACAGGGAACACCGGGGAGCTGTTTTTT; CDR3 protein: CLTGNTGELFF
CDR3 length: 19; J gene: TRBJ1-5; clone size: .; V gene: TRBV6-1; D gene: TRBD1; CDR3 DNA: TGTGCCAGCAGTGCGTATGGGGGACAGGGGACTTTTAGCAATCAGCCCCAGCATTTT; CDR3 protein: CASSAYGGQGTFSNQPQHF
CDR3 length: 12; J gene: TRBJ2-5; clone size: once; V gene: TRBV2; D gene: TRBD1; CDR3 DNA: TGTGCCAGCAGTGGACAGGGGGAGACCCAGTACTTC; CDR3 protein: CASSGQGETQYF
CDR3 length: 14; J gene: TRBJ1-2; clone size: .; V gene: TRBV4-1; D gene: .; CDR3 DNA: TGCGCCAGCAGCCAAGCCCCGGAGAACTATGGCTACACCTTC; CDR3 protein: CASSQAPENYGYTF
CDR3 length: 14; J gene: TRBJ2-4; clone size: .; V gene: TRBV6-2/TRBV6-3; D gene: TRBD2; CDR3 DNA: TGTGCCAGCAGTTACGGCGGGAGGGCGGACATTCAGTACTTC; CDR3 protein: CASSYGGRADIQYF
CDR3 length: 16; J gene: TRBJ2-3; clone size: .; V gene: TRBV5-1; D gene: TRBD2; CDR3 DNA: TGCGCCAGCAGCCCCCGTCAAGCGGGGAGCACAGATACGCAGTATTTT; CDR3 protein: CASSPRQAGSTDTQYF
CDR3 length: 13; J gene: TRBJ1-6; clone size: .; V gene: TRBV12-3/TRBV12-4; D gene: .; CDR3 DNA: TGTGCCAGCAGTCTTAACATGAATTCACCCCTCCACTTT; CDR3 protein: CASSLNMNSPLHF
CDR3 length: 14; J gene: TRBJ2-3; clone size: few; V gene: TRBV3-1/TRBV3-2; D gene: .; CDR3 DNA: TGTGCCAGCAGCCAAGGGGCCAGCAGCGATACGCAGTATTTT; CDR3 protein: CASSQGASSDTQYF
CDR3 length: 15; J gene: TRBJ2-7; clone size: .; V gene: TRBV28; D gene: .; CDR3 DNA: TGTGCCAGCAGCAATCCGGGACACCTCTCCTACGAGCAGTACTTC; CDR3 protein: CASSNPGHLSYEQYF
CDR3 length: 13; J gene: TRBJ1-1; clone size: .; V gene: TRBV27; D gene: .; CDR3 DNA: TGTGCCAGCAGTTTGTTGTGGCACACTGAAGCTTTCTTT; CDR3 protein: CASSLLWHTEAFF
CDR3 length: 15; J gene: TRBJ2-5; clone size: .; V gene: TRBV7-9; D gene: .; CDR3 DNA: TGTGCCAGCAGCTTAGCGAGGCAGGGATATGAGACCCAGTACTTC; CDR3 protein: CASSLARQGYETQYF
CDR3 length: 14; J gene: TRBJ2-1; clone size: .; V gene: TRBV29-1; D gene: TRBD2; CDR3 DNA: TGCAGCGTCCGCGGGGGGGATTTATACAATGAGCAGTTCTTC; CDR3 protein: CSVRGGDLYNEQFF
CDR3 length: 15; J gene: TRBJ2-1; clone size: .; V gene: TRBV6-5; D gene: TRBD2; CDR3 DNA: TGTGCCAGCAGGGCTAGCGGGTCCTCCTACAATGAGCAGTTCTTC; CDR3 protein: CASRASGSSYNEQFF
CDR3 length: 13; J gene: TRBJ1-1; clone size: .; V gene: TRBV15; D gene: .; CDR3 DNA: TGTGCCACCATGGCAGGGATGAACACTGAAGCTTTCTTT; CDR3 protein: CATMAGMNTEAFF
CDR3 length: 15; J gene: TRBJ2-6; clone size: .; V gene: TRBV14; D gene: .; CDR3 DNA: TGTGCCAGCAGCCTAGGGGGAGCTGGGGCCAACGTCCTGACTTTC; CDR3 protein: CASSLGGAGANVLTF
CDR3 length: 14; J gene: TRBJ1-6; clone size: few; V gene: TRBV7-5; D gene: .; CDR3 DNA: TGTGCCAGAAGCCGAGGGGGCCGGTGCTCACCCCTCCACTTT; CDR3 protein: CARSRGGRCSPLHF
CDR3 length: 14; J gene: TRBJ2-2; clone size: .; V gene: TRBV11-2; D gene: .; CDR3 DNA: TGTGCCAGCAGCACCCGTGTCGCCTCGAGGGAGCTGTTTTTT; CDR3 protein: CASSTRVASRELFF
CDR3 length: 13; J gene: TRBJ1-3; clone size: few; V gene: TRBV30; D gene: .; CDR3 DNA: TGTGCCTGGAGTTCAAACAGGGAATCCGCCATATATTTT; CDR3 protein: CAWSSNRESAIYF
CDR3 length: 15; J gene: TRBJ2-7; clone size: .; V gene: TRBV11-2; D gene: TRBD1; CDR3 DNA: TGTGCCAGCAGCTTAGAAGGGACAGGGGGATACGAGCAGTACTTC; CDR3 protein: CASSLEGTGGYEQYF
CDR3 length: 15; J gene: TRBJ1-1; clone size: .; V gene: TRBV5-1; D gene: .; CDR3 DNA: TGCGCCAGCAGGTATGGGGAGTCCATGAACACTGAAGCTTTCTTT; CDR3 protein: CASRYGESMNTEAFF
CDR3 length: 15; J gene: TRBJ1-4; clone size: .; V gene: TRBV5-1; D gene: .; CDR3 DNA: TGCGCCAGCAGCTTGGGGACTACAACTAATGAAAAACTGTTTTTT; CDR3 protein: CASSLGTTTNEKLFF
CDR3 length: 16; J gene: TRBJ1-2; clone size: .; V gene: TRBV18; D gene: .; CDR3 DNA: TGTGCCAGCTCACCACCGAACACCTTAAATAACTATGGCTACACCTTC; CDR3 protein: CASSPPNTLNNYGYTF
CDR3 length: 15; J gene: TRBJ2-1; clone size: .; V gene: TRBV6-6; D gene: .; CDR3 DNA: TGTGCCAGCAGAGAGCAGGGATTAACCTACAATGAGCAGTTCTTC; CDR3 protein: CASREQGLTYNEQFF
CDR3 length: 16; J gene: TRBJ2-1; clone size: .; V gene: TRBV7-3; D gene: TRBD1; CDR3 DNA: TGTGCCAGCAGCCCTATGCCGGGACAGGGCTACAATGAGCAGTTCTTC; CDR3 protein: CASSPMPGQGYNEQFF
CDR3 length: 14; J gene: TRBJ2-7; clone size: .; V gene: TRBV5-1; D gene: .; CDR3 DNA: TGCGCCAGCAGCTTGGGGGGCGACTCCTACGAGCAGTACTTC; CDR3 protein: CASSLGGDSYEQYF
CDR3 length: 15; J gene: TRBJ2-1; clone size: .; V gene: TRBV19; D gene: .; CDR3 DNA: TGTGCCAGTAGCCTGGCGGGGGCAGGCTACAATGAGCAGTTCTTC; CDR3 protein: CASSLAGAGYNEQFF